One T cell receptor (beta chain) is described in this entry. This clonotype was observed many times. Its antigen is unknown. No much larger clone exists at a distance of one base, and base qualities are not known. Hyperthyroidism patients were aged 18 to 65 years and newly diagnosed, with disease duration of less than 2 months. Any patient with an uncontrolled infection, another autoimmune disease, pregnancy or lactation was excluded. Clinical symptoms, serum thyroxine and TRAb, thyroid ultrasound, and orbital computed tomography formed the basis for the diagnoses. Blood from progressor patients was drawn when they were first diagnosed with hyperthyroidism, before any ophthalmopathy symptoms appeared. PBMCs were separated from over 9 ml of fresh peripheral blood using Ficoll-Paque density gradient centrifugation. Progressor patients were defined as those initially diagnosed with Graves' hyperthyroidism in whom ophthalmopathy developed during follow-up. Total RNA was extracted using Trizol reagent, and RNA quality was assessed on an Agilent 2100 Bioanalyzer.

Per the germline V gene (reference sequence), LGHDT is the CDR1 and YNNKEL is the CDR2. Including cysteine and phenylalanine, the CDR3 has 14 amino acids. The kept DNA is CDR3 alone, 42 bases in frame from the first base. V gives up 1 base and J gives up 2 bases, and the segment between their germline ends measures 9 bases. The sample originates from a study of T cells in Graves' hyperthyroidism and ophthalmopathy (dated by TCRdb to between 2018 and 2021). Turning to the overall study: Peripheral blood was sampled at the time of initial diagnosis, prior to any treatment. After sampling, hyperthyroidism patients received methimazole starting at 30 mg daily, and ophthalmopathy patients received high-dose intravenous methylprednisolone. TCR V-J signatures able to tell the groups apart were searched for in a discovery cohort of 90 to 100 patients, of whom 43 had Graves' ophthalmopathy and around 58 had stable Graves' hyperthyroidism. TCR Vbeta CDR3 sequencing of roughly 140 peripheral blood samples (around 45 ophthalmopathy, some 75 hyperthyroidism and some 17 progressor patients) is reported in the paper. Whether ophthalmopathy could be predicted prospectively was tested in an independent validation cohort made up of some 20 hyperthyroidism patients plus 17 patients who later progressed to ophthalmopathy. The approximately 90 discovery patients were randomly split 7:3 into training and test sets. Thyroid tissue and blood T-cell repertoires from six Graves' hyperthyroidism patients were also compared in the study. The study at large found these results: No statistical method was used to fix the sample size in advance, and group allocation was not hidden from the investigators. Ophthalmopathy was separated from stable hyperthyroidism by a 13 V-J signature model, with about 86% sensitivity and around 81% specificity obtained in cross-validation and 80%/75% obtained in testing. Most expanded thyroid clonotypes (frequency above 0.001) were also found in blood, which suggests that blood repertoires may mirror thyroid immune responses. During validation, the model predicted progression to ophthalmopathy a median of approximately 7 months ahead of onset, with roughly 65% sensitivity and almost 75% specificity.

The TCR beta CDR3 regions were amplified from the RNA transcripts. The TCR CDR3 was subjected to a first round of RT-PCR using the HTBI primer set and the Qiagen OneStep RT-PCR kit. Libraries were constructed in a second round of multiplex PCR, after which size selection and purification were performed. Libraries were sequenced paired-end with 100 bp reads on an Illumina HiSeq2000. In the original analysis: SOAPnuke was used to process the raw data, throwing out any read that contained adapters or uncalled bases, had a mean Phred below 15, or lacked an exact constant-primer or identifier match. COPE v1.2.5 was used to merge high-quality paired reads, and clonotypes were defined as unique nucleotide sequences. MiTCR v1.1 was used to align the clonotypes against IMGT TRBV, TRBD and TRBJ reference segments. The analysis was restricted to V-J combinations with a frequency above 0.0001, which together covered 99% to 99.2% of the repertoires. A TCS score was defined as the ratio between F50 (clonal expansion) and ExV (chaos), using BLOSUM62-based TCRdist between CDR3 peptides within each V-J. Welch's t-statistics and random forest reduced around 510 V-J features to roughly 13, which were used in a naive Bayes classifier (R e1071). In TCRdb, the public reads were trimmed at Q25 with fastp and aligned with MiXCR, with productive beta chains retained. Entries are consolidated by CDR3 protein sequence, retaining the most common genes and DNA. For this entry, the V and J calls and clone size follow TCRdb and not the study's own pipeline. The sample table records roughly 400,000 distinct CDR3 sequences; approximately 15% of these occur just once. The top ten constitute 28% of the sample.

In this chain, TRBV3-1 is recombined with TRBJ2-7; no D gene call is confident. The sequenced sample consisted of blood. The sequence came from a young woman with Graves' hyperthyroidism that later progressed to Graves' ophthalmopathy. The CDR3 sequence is CASSQALIPYEQYF. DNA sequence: TGTGCCAGCAGCCAAGCACTCATCCCCTACGAGCAGTACTTC.